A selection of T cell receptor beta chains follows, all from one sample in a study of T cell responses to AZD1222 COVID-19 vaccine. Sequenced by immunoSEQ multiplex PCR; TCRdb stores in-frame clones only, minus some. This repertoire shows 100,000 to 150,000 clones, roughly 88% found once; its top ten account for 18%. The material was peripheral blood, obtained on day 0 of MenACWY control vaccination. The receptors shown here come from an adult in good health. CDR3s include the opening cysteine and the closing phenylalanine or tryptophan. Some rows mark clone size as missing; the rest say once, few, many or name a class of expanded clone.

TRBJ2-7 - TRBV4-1 CASSHKAGELSYEQYF
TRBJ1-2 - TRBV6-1 CASSEPGQAAYGYTF
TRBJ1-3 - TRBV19 CASSISTGRNTIYF
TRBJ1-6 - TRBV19 CASSSRTGRNSPLHF
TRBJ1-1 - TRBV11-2 CASSPWTYEAFF
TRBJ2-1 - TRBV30 CAWSRTGDNEQFF
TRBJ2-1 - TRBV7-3 CASSDYDEQFF
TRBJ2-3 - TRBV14 CASSQNGFASSTDTQYF
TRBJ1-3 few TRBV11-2 CASSLAFARNRNTIYF
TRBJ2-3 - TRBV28 CASSFLGDTQYF
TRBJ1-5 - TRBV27 CASSPLGGNGLGRNQPQHF
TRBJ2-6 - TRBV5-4 CASSTTGANVLTF
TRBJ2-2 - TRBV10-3 CAISSGTGAGELFF
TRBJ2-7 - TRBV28 CASSPPTGGHEQYF
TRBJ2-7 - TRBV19 CASSIGGGDEQYF
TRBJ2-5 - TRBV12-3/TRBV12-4 CASSFGQGETQYF
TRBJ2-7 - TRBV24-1 CATGYLGTGGAWEQYF
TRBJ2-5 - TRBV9 CASSPGTSGGLQETQYF
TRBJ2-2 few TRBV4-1 CASSPGLASNTGELFF
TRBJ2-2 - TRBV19 CASNDRWGTGELFF